This T cell receptor beta chain derives from a study of long-term antiretroviral therapy in people with HIV. Study-wide findings and caveats: ART was followed by higher diversity that remained below transplant donor controls. Gathering of blood took place between about 2003 and 2017, possibly under older ART regimens.

V was pared by 1 base and J by 6 bases, with 9 bases between. CDR1 is LGHNA and CDR2 is YSLEER in the germline V gene. The CDR3 length is 14 residues. Concerning this clone itself: Its target is not known.

This was the immunoSEQ v3.0 assay at survey level. The table came from immunoSEQ multiplex PCR; TCRdb's copy has only in-frame clones and leaves some out. The sample lists some 11,000 clones, under 85% seen once, with about 17% in the top ten. The chain recombines TRBV4-3 with TRBJ2-2; D call uncertain. This TCR was recovered from a man aged 40-50 years with HIV. Sequenced here: unsorted PBMCs, sampled 3.4 years after starting antiretroviral therapy. The CDR3 coding sequence is TGCGCCAGCAGCCAAGGTTATCGGGCCGGGGAGCTGTTTTTT. As protein: CASSQGYRAGELFF.